This entry is about one TCR beta chain. The antigen remains unidentified. Clones were sequenced by immunoSEQ multiplex PCR, and TCRdb holds only the in-frame ones, with some missing. The table shows over a million clones, with 96% occurring only once. The V gene lost 6 bases and the J gene lost 2 bases, with 11 bases spanning the gap. From germline, CDR1 is MDHEN and CDR2 SYDVKM. The CDR3 has 14 residues. The data were obtained in a study of shared clonotypes between healthy human individuals. Findings and limits, study-wide: Among donors, clonotype sharing was expected to be affected by sequencing depth. Naive subsets, compared against memory subsets, generally had larger estimated richness values.

The rearrangement links TRBV28 to TRBJ2-4; D remains ambiguous. The specimen was naive CD4+ T cells sorted from blood. Stated subset: CD45RA+ positively selected. The receptor was derived from a man younger than 40 in good health. The CDR3 sequence is CASSQSPSKNIQYF. CDR3 DNA sequence: TGTGCCAGCAGCCAAAGTCCTTCCAAAAACATTCAGTACTTC.